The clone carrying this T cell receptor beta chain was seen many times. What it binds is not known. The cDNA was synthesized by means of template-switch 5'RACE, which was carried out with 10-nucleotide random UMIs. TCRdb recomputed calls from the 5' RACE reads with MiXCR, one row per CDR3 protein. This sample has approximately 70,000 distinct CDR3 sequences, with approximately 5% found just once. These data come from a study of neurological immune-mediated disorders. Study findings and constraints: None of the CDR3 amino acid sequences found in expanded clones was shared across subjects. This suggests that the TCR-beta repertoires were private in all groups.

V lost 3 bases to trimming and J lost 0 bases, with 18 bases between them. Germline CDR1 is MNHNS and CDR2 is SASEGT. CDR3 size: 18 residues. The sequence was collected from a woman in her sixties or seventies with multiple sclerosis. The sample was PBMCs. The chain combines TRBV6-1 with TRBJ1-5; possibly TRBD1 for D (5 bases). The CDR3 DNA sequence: TGTGCCAGCAGTGAGAGTGGGGGATTTCGGTTTAGCAATCAGCCCCAGCATTTT. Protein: CASSESGGFRFSNQPQHF.